This T cell receptor (beta chain) was captured by sequencing in a study of cytomegalovirus exposure and HLA in healthy donors (dated by TCRdb to 2016 to 2017). The study in broad terms: According to an earlier analysis of around 600 of the donors, about 190 million T cells yielded roughly 100 million unique TCR beta sequences and around 280 Gb of sequence data. An early release covering 550 to 650 HLA-typed donors comprised 300 to 350 gigabases of sequencing data and tens of millions of unique TCR sequences. The study profiled the T cell repertoires of 666 subjects by immunosequencing and related them to cytomegalovirus serostatus. Typing coverage varied by locus: roughly 629-640 donors for A, B, C, DRB1 and DQB1; more than 500 for DQA1; some 610 for DPA1; approximately 490 for DPB1. All discovery cohort repertoires had been generated using a single sequencing platform. HLA typing covered class I and class II loci at four-digit resolution. To predict cytomegalovirus infection status, the study brought together high-throughput TCR immunosequencing, statistical association of individual TCRs with disease status, and machine learning. An earlier analysis of several hundred of the donors applied high-throughput TCR beta sequencing to assess whether each TCR beta V gene segment acted as functional or pseudogenic. The study aimed to test whether cataloging public T cell receptors could reveal signatures of past pathogen exposure. In the later analysis, no new phenotypic data were used to find candidate immune exposures; instead, reliance was placed on TCR beta sequences and their occurrence across donors. Across about 380 genotyped donors of the cohort, an average of approximately 220,000 unique TCR beta nucleotide sequences per donor were sequenced, and roughly 17% of those sequences were non-productive. The genetic ancestry cluster associated with self-reported Caucasian donors included roughly four fifths of the roughly 410 genotyped donors. In a later analysis, previously published TCR beta repertoires from 550 to 700 donors were re-analyzed and high-resolution HLA genotyping was added so that TCR occurrence patterns could be studied. A separate validation cohort of 100 to 150 different subjects was used in addition to the roughly 670-subject first cohort. A few DR-DQ haplotypes were handled as single units for association and clustering because linkage in the cohort was strong. Genome-wide SNP genotypes for about three fifths of the roughly 700 donors were used in a later genetic analysis, which treated that subset as a discovery cohort. Donor age, sex, ethnicity and CMV serostatus were compiled together with the repertoire data. General findings and caveats noted by the study authors: The presence/absence analyses assumed that sequencing depth was roughly uniform across donors, and that assumption may not be true. In the study, 150 to 200 TCR beta chains were listed as associated with cytomegalovirus. The sequencing pipeline was judged likely to have produced a cluster of highly shared sequence variants as a technical artifact. The 87-base-pair reads could not distinguish some IMGT-functional V segments, including TRBV6-2 and TRBV6-3, so those segments were excluded. In both the original and validation cohorts, the classifier was reported to diagnose cytomegalovirus status with high specificity and sensitivity. Most TCR sequences were observed very rarely across donors, whereas some public TCRs were present in many individuals. Because HLA typing was unavailable for some donors at each locus, only the typed subset was used in association tests. Specific HLA alleles were associated with 16,951 TCR beta sequences at a false discovery rate of 0.05 in a later analysis. The only immune exposure information available for the cohort was CMV serostatus. An earlier analysis of roughly 570 of the donors showed that most TCR beta V segments appeared in productive rearrangements either about 90% or about 30% of the time, which broadly matched IMGT annotations. In a later analysis, several top co-occurrence clusters were reported to appear linked to parvovirus B19, influenza, CMV and Epstein-Barr virus. In a later analysis, HLA-associated TCR beta chains were found to be more clonally expanded and to have lower generation probabilities than equally common non-associated chains. According to a later genetic analysis, donors in an Asian-associated ancestry cluster had fewer N-insertions in productive TCRs than the roughly 670-donor mean. A later analysis found that TCR association rates varied across HLA loci, with DRB1 alleles showing the most associated TCRs and HLA-C alleles the fewest. In a later analysis, most CMV-associated TCR beta chains were found to appear HLA-restricted, with HLA associations seemingly driven largely by CMV exposure. The earlier analysis of 587 of the donors excluded 15 to 20 rarely observed V segments, including chromosome 9 orphons, because counts were too low. The cohort was sequenced for TCR beta chains only, and without alpha or paired-chain data the features that could be detected were limited. A further reported finding was that TCR beta sequences accurately predicted the HLA-A and HLA-B alleles for most subjects in the first cohort. It was suggested by the authors that the approach could potentially be generalized to other disease states and immunological phenotypes. Strong co-occurrence of HLA alleles, especially DR and DQ, made assigning TCR associations to individual alleles difficult. A few of the identified cytomegalovirus-associated TCR beta chains were confirmed in vitro to be specific for cytomegalovirus antigens. Correlated functional status among segregating V segments might be attributable to linkage disequilibrium, but an unknown experimental factor could not be ruled out. An association between a missense DCLRE1C variant and V-gene and J-gene trimming of TCR beta chains was found in a later genetic analysis and replicated in an independent cohort.

The cohort consisted of hundreds of healthy bone marrow donors. All cohort members were sampled while nominally healthy, although unrecorded immune exposures were likely present. The donor was CMV seropositive and belonged to the group of over 250 seropositive cohort members. Each donor provided a peripheral blood sample, and peripheral blood mononuclear cells were used for TCR beta sequencing. The Qiagen DNeasy Blood Extraction Kit was used to extract genomic DNA from the blood cell samples. As regards this clone: No cognate antigen has been identified for it. No quality values exist for individual bases; no much larger clone is one base distant.

Libraries were constructed by the immunoSEQ multiplex PCR assay. For the multiplex PCR, a mixture combining 60 forward primers for TCR Vbeta segments and 13 reverse primers for TCR Jbeta segments was used. The CDR3 region of rearranged TCR beta genes was amplified from genomic DNA with a multiplex PCR assay. The amplified TCR beta libraries were sequenced on the Illumina HiSeq System as 87-base-pair reads. Concerning the study's data processing: A later analysis tallied around 82 million unique TCR beta chains across the approximately 670 repertoires, and about 10 million of those chains were shared by two or more donors. Raw reads were error-corrected and collapsed into unique sequences with a nearest-neighbor algorithm that merged closely related sequences to remove PCR and sequencing errors. CDR3 sequences were aligned to IMGT reference sequences to assign V, D and J gene segments. Each retained sequence needed at least a six-nucleotide match to both a V gene segment and a J gene segment. A rearrangement counted as productive if the CDR3 had no stop codons and remained in frame with V and J, and every other rearrangement counted as non-productive. CDR3 was defined according to IMGT convention as the region running from the second conserved V-encoded cysteine to the conserved J-encoded phenylalanine. In an earlier analysis of around 640 of the donors, sequences lacking an unambiguous match to a single V gene segment were excluded. An earlier analysis of 587 of the donors classified V segments as functional when productive rearrangements were above 56.7% and as segregating when the standard deviation between donors was above 5%. To diagnose cytomegalovirus status from the catalog of TCR beta chain sequences, a statistical classification framework was built. V and J gene assignment, in a later analysis, came from comparing TCR nucleotide sequences with IMGT/GENE-DB human TR gene sequences. In a later analysis, CDR3 sequences and most-parsimonious VDJ recombination scenarios were assigned using the TCRdist pipeline. In a later analysis, each TCR beta chain was defined by its CDR3 amino acid sequence together with its V-gene family, and reads lacking a unique V-gene family were excluded. In a later analysis, fewer than 650 highly shared, low-generation-probability nucleotide sequences were removed to address suspected cross-contamination and a sequencing artifact. In a later analysis, a clonal expansion index was calculated for each public chain from normalized within-repertoire ranks of inferred template counts. A later analysis computed generation probabilities with a VDJ recombination model fitted to out-of-frame rearrangements, and checked the results against IGoR. Hypergeometric tests were used in a later analysis to score TCR-TCR, TCR-HLA and TCR-CMV co-occurrence, with a repertoire-size bias correction applied to the TCR pairs. A later analysis estimated false discovery rates by permuting HLA or CMV assignments 20 times. In a later analysis, co-occurring TCRs were grouped with DBSCAN, and TCRdist sequence similarity was added when clustering was performed within HLA-allele-positive subsets. For co-occurrence clustering, repertoires with fewer than 30,000 or more than 120,000 public chains were excluded, along with several repertoires with anomalous nucleotide sharing. TCRdb stores this immuneACCESS table with in-frame sequences only. Part of the clones is absent; in the studies checked, under half of the shortfall reflects unresolved V genes, and no reason is known for the rest. V and J calls and clone size are given by that table; D and trimming were obtained from the DNA. Within this sample are about 70,000 clones, with about 74% of them counted one time only. 8.5% to 14% of the sample is held by the ten biggest clonotypes.

The germline V gene yields MGHRA for CDR1 and YSYEKL for CDR2. The CDR3 numbers 17 residues from cysteine through phenylalanine. Only the CDR3 region is kept as DNA, spanning 51 bases read in frame from base 1. Deletion took 1 base off V and 3 bases off J, with a span of 16 bases between the germline ends. The chain links TRBV4-1 with TRBJ2-1; a weak D assignment points to TRBD1 (7 bases agree). The sequence derives from a woman in her fifties or sixties in good health and CMV-seropositive. Sequenced material: PBMCs. For the CDR3, the sequence is CASSQGTGVGLYNEQFF. The nucleotide sequence reads as follows: TGCGCCAGCAGCCAAGGTACAGGGGTGGGACTCTACAATGAGCAGTTCTTC.